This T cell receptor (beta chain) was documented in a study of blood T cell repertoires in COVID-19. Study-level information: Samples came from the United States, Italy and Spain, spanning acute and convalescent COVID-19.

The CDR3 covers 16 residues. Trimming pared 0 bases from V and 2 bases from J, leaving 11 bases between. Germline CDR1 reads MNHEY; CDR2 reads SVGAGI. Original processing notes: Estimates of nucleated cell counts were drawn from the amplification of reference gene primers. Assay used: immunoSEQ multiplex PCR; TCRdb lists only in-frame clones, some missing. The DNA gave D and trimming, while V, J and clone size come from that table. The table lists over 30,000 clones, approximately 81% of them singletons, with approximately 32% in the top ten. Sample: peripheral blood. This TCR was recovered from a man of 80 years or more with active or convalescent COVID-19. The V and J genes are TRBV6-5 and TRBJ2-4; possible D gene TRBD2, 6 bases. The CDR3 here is CASSYSTSGTKNIQYF. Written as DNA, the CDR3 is TGTGCCAGCAGTTACTCGACTAGTGGAACCAAAAACATTCAGTACTTC.